A single T cell receptor (beta chain) is shown here with its context. This CDR3 region has 16 residues. CDR1 is LNHDA, CDR2 SQIVND, per germline (reference sequence). J gave up 1 base and V 1 base, and 6 bases lay outside the gene matches. Sequenced by immunoSEQ multiplex PCR; TCRdb stores in-frame clones only, minus some. The profile shows about 130,000 clones, around 90% of them singletons. This record belongs to a study of T cell responses to AZD1222 COVID-19 vaccine. This clonotype was sampled from an adult in good health. This chain uses TRBV19 with TRBJ2-7, with TRBD1 matching 8 bases. This sample comprised peripheral blood, obtained on day 0 of AZD1222 vaccination. The DNA for the CDR3 is TGTGCCAGTAGTATAGGAGGACAGGGTTTTTCCTACGAGCAGTACTTC. This translates into CASSIGGQGFSYEQYF.